Shown below are 30 T cell receptor beta chains from a single sample sequenced in a study of Graves' ophthalmopathy and Graves' hyperthyroidism. The authors amplified TCR beta CDR3 regions from RNA transcripts. An initial RT-PCR round employing HTBI primers preceded a second-round multiplex PCR. TCRdb ran MiXCR on the multiplex PCR reads and lists one entry per CDR3 protein. The sample comprises 600,000 to 700,000 distinct CDR3 sequences, over 40% of which are singletons, and 3% to 4% rests with the top ten. Sequenced: peripheral blood. Receptors were obtained from an adult man with Graves' ophthalmopathy.

This clonotype was recorded at least ten times. This sequence joins TRBV20-1 and TRBJ2-5, with D perhaps TRBD2 (6 bases). This CDR3 contains 13 residues. The V gene lost 3 bases and the J gene lost 4 bases, with 12 bases spanning the gap. Germline lookup yields CDR1 DFQATT and CDR2 SNEGSKA (reference sequence). The CDR3 DNA reads TGCAGTGCTAGTCTAGCGCGGTCAGAGACCCAGTACTTC. Translated, it gives CSASLARSETQYF.

With regard to this clonotype: A read error may explain this, as a much larger clone is one base away. The CDR3 is CASSKAGTGNNSSLHF. The CDR3 DNA reads as TGTGCCAGTAGCAAAGCAGGGACCGGGAATAATTCATCCCTCCACTTT. The gene calls are TRBV19 and TRBJ1-6; a possible D gene is TRBD1 (5 bases). This CDR3 is 16 amino acids long. CDR1 and CDR2 (germline): LNHDA, SQIVND (reference sequence).

This clonotype was seen repeatedly, ten times or more. The rearrangement uses TRBV5-1 and TRBJ1-2, with D unclear. V lost 1 base, J lost 4 bases, and 11 bases lay in between. The length of the CDR3 is 14 residues. Germline CDR1 is SGHRS and CDR2 is YFSETQ. Here the CDR3 reads CASSLSPPGYGYTF. The CDR3 nucleotides are TGCGCCAGCAGCTTGAGCCCCCCGGGCTATGGCTACACCTTC.

This clonotype appeared many times. The chain carries TRBV2 and TRBJ2-7, with 7 bases identical to TRBD1. The J segment lost 4 bases and the V segment lost 5 bases, leaving 8 bases of the junction unmatched. The CDR3 extends over 14 amino acids. CDR1 and CDR2 from the germline V gene are SNHLY and FYNNEI. The CDR3 loop reads CASSPSTGTYEQYF. The CDR3 nucleotides read TGTGCCAGCAGTCCCTCGACAGGGACATACGAGCAGTACTTC.

The chain links TRBV7-6 to TRBJ1-6, with a weak D call TRBD1 (5 bases). CDR3 length equals 18 residues. The germline V and J ends were trimmed by 5 bases and 1 base, with 18 bases remaining between them. Germline V gives CDR1 SGHVS, CDR2 FNYEAQ. CDR3 in amino acids: CASSLREVGASYNSPLHF. The CDR3 DNA sequence: TGTGCCAGCAGCCTCAGGGAGGTAGGAGCGTCCTATAATTCACCCCTCCACTTT. Full variable domain (remainder filled in from reference TRBV7-6 and TRBJ1-6): GAGVSQSPRYKVTKRGQDVALRCDPISGHVSLYWYRQALGQGPEFLTYFNYEAQQDKSGLPNDRFSAERPEGSISTLTIQRTEQRDSAMYRCASSLREVGASYNSPLHFGNGTRLTVT.

The chain joins TRBV2 to TRBJ1-4, with TRBD1 matching 9 bases. The CDR3 is 15 amino acids. Germline V lookup: CDR1 SNHLY, CDR2 FYNNEI. V trimming: 5 bases; J trimming: 8 bases; junction bases outside the gene matches: 9. CDR3 protein: CASSLQGAVEEKLFF. CDR3 bases: TGTGCCAGCAGTCTACAGGGGGCGGTAGAAGAAAAACTGTTTTTT.

This clonotype was seen more than once but under ten times. CDR3 sequence: CASRQASGGYIPYEQYF. The CDR3 nucleotides read TGTGCCAGTAGACAGGCTAGCGGGGGTTACATTCCTTACGAGCAGTACTTC. This rearrangement joins TRBV19 to TRBJ2-7; 10 nucleotides line up with TRBD2. V shed 6 bases and J 4 bases; nucleotides not matched to a gene: 15. The CDR3 length is 17 residues. CDR1 and CDR2 from the germline V gene are LNHDA and SQIVND (reference sequence). Variable domain in full (rest from reference TRBV19 and TRBJ2-7): DGGITQSPKYLFRKEGQNVTLSCEQNLNHDAMYWYRQDPGQGLRLIYYSQIVNDFQKGDIAEGYSVSREKKESFPLTVTSAQKNPTAFYLCASRQASGGYIPYEQYFGPGTRLTVT.

J is TRBJ1-2 and V is TRBV5-1; D perhaps matches TRBD1 (5 bases). V was cut by 5 bases and J by 12 bases, with 23 bases left in between. The germline V gene has CDR1 SGHRS and CDR2 YFSETQ. The CDR3 extends over 14 amino acids. As DNA, the CDR3 is TGCGCCAGCAGGACTGAGGGGCCCTCAGGAGGCCACACCTTC. This encodes CASRTEGPSGGHTF.

The CDR3: CSAVTGTGVTDTQYF. The CDR3 nucleotides read TGCAGTGCTGTCACCGGGACAGGGGTTACCGATACGCAGTATTTT. The V gene is TRBV20-1, the J gene TRBJ2-3; 10 bases line up with TRBD1. The CDR3 loop spans 15 amino acids. J gave up 6 bases and V 5 bases, and 11 bases lay outside the gene matches. Germline V gene data show CDR1 as DFQATT and CDR2 as SNEGSKA (reference sequence).

With respect to this clonotype: A much larger clone differs from this one at a single base, so this may be a read error. The chain is built from TRBV7-2 and TRBJ2-7; D uncertain. This CDR3 has 13 amino acids. CDR1 and CDR2 from the germline V gene are SGHTA and FQGNSA. This CDR3 is CASSLALRYEQCF. CDR3 DNA sequence: TGTGCCAGCAGCTTAGCGCTACGGTACGAGCAGTGCTTC.

V is TRBV10-2 and J is TRBJ1-5, with unresolved D. With 2 bases removed from V and 7 bases from J, the gap between germline ends came to 12 bases. The CDR3 runs to 14 residues. Germline CDR1 is WSHSY and CDR2 is SAAADI. The CDR3 is CASSEEVYEQPQHF. CDR3 coding DNA: TGCGCCAGCAGTGAGGAGGTCTACGAGCAGCCCCAGCATTTT.

The chain combines TRBV7-9 with TRBJ2-2; 7 bases line up with TRBD1. J gave up 2 bases and V 1 base, and 7 bases lay outside the gene matches. Germline assignment: CDR1 SEHNR and CDR2 FQNEAQ (reference sequence). The CDR3 sequence is 17 residues long. DNA of the CDR3: TGTGCCAGCAGCTTAGAGACAGGGACCGAAAACACCGGGGAGCTGTTTTTT. Translated, it gives CASSLETGTENTGELFF.

This chain links TRBV5-1 with TRBJ1-4, with 9 positions matching TRBD1. From germline, CDR1 is SGHRS and CDR2 YFSETQ. The V segment lost 4 bases and the J segment 6 bases; nucleotides outside the gene matches: 7. This CDR3 region has 15 residues. In nucleotides, the CDR3 is TGCGCCAGCAGCCAACAGGGGGCGCAGGATGAAAAACTGTTTTTT. Amino acids: CASSQQGAQDEKLFF.

This clonotype has a count of ten or more. The chain employs TRBV7-9 and TRBJ1-2, with 8 bases identical to TRBD1. This CDR3 spans 16 amino acids. V lost 1 base and J lost 4; bases outside the gene matches: 8. Germline assignment: CDR1 SEHNR and CDR2 FQNEAQ (reference sequence). The CDR3 spells CASSLVADREGYGYTF. The CDR3 bases are TGTGCCAGCAGCTTAGTGGCGGACAGGGAGGGCTATGGCTACACCTTC.

Comment on this clonotype: This sequence may be a read error, since a much larger clone differs from it by one base. J is TRBJ1-2 and V is TRBV14; D unclear. Germline-derived CDR1 and CDR2 are SGHDN and FVKESK. The CDR3 has 12 amino acids. Trimming pared 11 bases from V and 2 bases from J, leaving 12 bases between. CDR3 loop: CAYQLPNYGYTF. CDR3 in DNA: TGTGCCTATCAGCTACCAAACTATGGCTACACCTTC.

This clonotype was observed at least ten times. The J gene is TRBJ1-1, the V gene TRBV3-1; 7 bases match TRBD1. Trimming removed 6 bases from V and 7 bases from J; junction bases left unmatched: 5. This CDR3 spans 12 amino acids. The germline CDR1 and CDR2 sequences are LGHDT and YNNKEL (reference sequence). The CDR3 loop reads CASRRTGGEAFF. CDR3 DNA: TGTGCCAGCAGGCGGACAGGAGGTGAAGCTTTCTTT.

As to this clonotype: The junction does not match germline at one end; this may be a read error. The chain couples TRBV25-1 to TRBJ1-1, with 9 bases identical to TRBD1. The CDR3 is 14 amino acids. From germline, CDR1 is MGHDK and CDR2 SYGVNS. This chain's CDR3 is CASSVTDRGTEAFF. The CDR3 coding sequence is TGTGCCAGCAGTGTCACGGACAGGGGCACTGAAGCCTTCTTT.

This clonotype was found many times. This chain links TRBV7-2 with TRBJ2-5; D not certain. The CDR3 sequence is 13 residues long. V was cut by 4 bases and J by 5 bases, with 11 bases left in between. Germline lookup yields CDR1 SGHTA and CDR2 FQGNSA. CDR3 nucleotides: TGTGCCAGCAGCTACCTAGTCCGGGAGACCCAGTACTTC. Translation: CASSYLVRETQYF. The full variable domain, rest sourced from reference TRBV7-2 and TRBJ2-5, is GAGVSQSPSNKVTEKGKDVELRCDPISGHTALYWYRQSLGQGLEFLIYFQGNSAPDKSGLPSDRFSAERTGGSVSTLTIQRTQQEDSAVYLCASSYLVRETQYFGPGTRLLVL.

The V and J genes are TRBV19 and TRBJ1-2; the D gene is possibly TRBD1 (5 bases). Germline V gene data show CDR1 as LNHDA and CDR2 as SQIVND (reference sequence). This CDR3 has 12 amino acids. The V gene lost 7 bases and the J gene lost 8 bases, with 14 bases spanning the gap. Here the CDR3 reads CASMGGVPGYTF. The CDR3 DNA follows: TGTGCCAGTATGGGGGGGGTTCCCGGCTACACCTTC.

This clonotype has a count of ten or more. This chain uses TRBV11-1 with TRBJ2-7; 8 bases agree with TRBD1. The germline gives CDR1 SGHAT, CDR2 FQDESV (reference sequence). The CDR3 covers 15 residues. Trimming cost V 5 bases and J 4 bases; bases outside gene matches: 10. CDR3 region: CASSEWTGNSYEQYF. In nucleotides, the CDR3 is TGTGCCAGCAGCGAGTGGACAGGGAACTCTTACGAGCAGTACTTC.

This chain uses TRBV20-1 with TRBJ1-5; D ambiguous. The CDR3 is made up of 13 amino acids. Trimming took 8 bases from V and 0 from J, leaving 11 bases between them. Germline V CDR1 and CDR2: DFQATT, SNEGSKA (reference sequence). Written as DNA, the CDR3 is TGCAGTTTATCGGGGAATAGCAATCAGCCCCAGCATTTT. It translates to CSLSGNSNQPQHF.

The sample holds a few counts of this clonotype. The chain combines TRBV2 with TRBJ1-2, with D maybe TRBD1 (6 bases). Per germline, CDR1 SNHLY and CDR2 FYNNEI. V shed 4 bases and J shed 0 bases, with 12 bases lying between them. The CDR3 is made up of 15 amino acids. The CDR3 nucleotides are TGTGCCAGCAGTGTTCCCCGGACAGCTAACTATGGCTACACCTTC. Encoded protein: CASSVPRTANYGYTF.

The chain uses TRBV29-1 and TRBJ1-4; D remains ambiguous. Germline-derived CDR1 and CDR2 are SQVTM and ANQGSEA. The ends were cut back, 3 bases at V and 11 bases at J, with 16 bases in the middle. The CDR3 extends over 13 amino acids. The CDR3 DNA follows: TGCAGCGTTGATGGCGGGGTCGGATGGAAACTGTTTTTT. This encodes CSVDGGVGWKLFF. Drawing the rest from reference TRBV29-1 and TRBJ1-4, the complete variable domain is SAVISQKPSRDICQRGTSLTIQCQVDSQVTMMFWYRQQPGQSLTLIATANQGSEATYESGFVIDKFPISRPNLTFSTLTVSNMSPEDSSIYLCSVDGGVGWKLFFGSGTQLSVL.

CDR3 sequence reads: CSVRGSGSGYTGELFF. The CDR3 DNA reads as TGCAGCGTCCGAGGTAGCGGTAGCGGTTACACCGGGGAGCTGTTTTTT. The V gene is TRBV29-1, the J gene TRBJ2-2; D is perhaps TRBD2 (6 bases). Trimming stripped 6 bases from V and 3 bases from J, with 20 bases between. Per germline, CDR1 SQVTM and CDR2 ANQGSEA. The CDR3 is made up of 16 amino acids.

Many counts were recorded for this clonotype. The germline gene is not matched at one end of the junction; a read error may be the cause. The J gene is TRBJ2-5, the V gene TRBV6-2 or TRBV6-3; 8 nucleotides line up with TRBD2. The CDR3 contains 12 residues. Germline V gene lookup returns CDR1 MNHEY and CDR2 SVGEGT. The DNA of the CDR3 is TGTGCCAGCACTGACACCGGGACTAGAATGGACTTC. This encodes CASTDTGTRMDF.

Comments on this clonotype: A clone one base away is much larger, so this may be a read error. The chain carries TRBV25-1 and TRBJ2-3; D unresolved. This CDR3 is 14 amino acids long. Germline V gives CDR1 MGHDK, CDR2 SYGVNS. Trimming stripped 4 bases from V and 9 bases from J, with 17 bases between. CDR3 residues: CASSGNSPYGTQYF. The CDR3 nucleotides are TGTGCCAGCAGTGGTAATAGCCCATATGGGACGCAGTATTTT.

This chain joins TRBV29-1 and TRBJ2-5; 11 positions agree with TRBD2. CDR3 length: 16 residues. Germline V gives CDR1 SQVTM, CDR2 ANQGSEA. Unmatched junction bases numbered 8, after V lost 5 bases and J lost 0 bases. CDR3 in DNA: TGCAGCGTTTACACTAGCGGGGGCTCGTACCAAGAGACCCAGTACTTC. Protein sequence: CSVYTSGGSYQETQYF. Full variable domain (missing parts from reference TRBV29-1 and TRBJ2-5): SAVISQKPSRDICQRGTSLTIQCQVDSQVTMMFWYRQQPGQSLTLIATANQGSEATYESGFVIDKFPISRPNLTFSTLTVSNMSPEDSSIYLCSVYTSGGSYQETQYFGPGTRLLVL.

This chain links TRBV19 with TRBJ1-2, with D possibly being TRBD1 (5 bases). V lost 10 bases, J lost 2 bases, and 14 bases lay in between. The CDR3 has 13 amino acids. Germline V gene data show CDR1 as LNHDA and CDR2 as SQIVND (reference sequence). In DNA form, the CDR3 reads TGTGCCACCGGGGAGGGGAAAAACTATGGCTACACCTTC. It encodes CATGEGKNYGYTF.

This clonotype was observed a few times. The V gene is TRBV20-1, the J gene TRBJ2-7, with a possible D match to TRBD2 (5 bases). The CDR3 contains 12 residues. The V gene's germline CDR1 is DFQATT and CDR2 SNEGSKA (reference sequence). CDR3 in DNA: TGCAGCGAATCCGGGAATACCTACGAGCAGTACTTC. Protein sequence: CSESGNTYEQYF.

The chain carries TRBV29-1 and TRBJ1-3; a weak D match, TRBD1 (6 bases). The CDR3 is made up of 13 amino acids. CDR1 and CDR2 from the germline V gene are SQVTM and ANQGSEA. Written as DNA, the CDR3 is TGCAGTGTCCAGGGGAACATTGGAAACACCATATATTTT. The encoded protein is CSVQGNIGNTIYF.